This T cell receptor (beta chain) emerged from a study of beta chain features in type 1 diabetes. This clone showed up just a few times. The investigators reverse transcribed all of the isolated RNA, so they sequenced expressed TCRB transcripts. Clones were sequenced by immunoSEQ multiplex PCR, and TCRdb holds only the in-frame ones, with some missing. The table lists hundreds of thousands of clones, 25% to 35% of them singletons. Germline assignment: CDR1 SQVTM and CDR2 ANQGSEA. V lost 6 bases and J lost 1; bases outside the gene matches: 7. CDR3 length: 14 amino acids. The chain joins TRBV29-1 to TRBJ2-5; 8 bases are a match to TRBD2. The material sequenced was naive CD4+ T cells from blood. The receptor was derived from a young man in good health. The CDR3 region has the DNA TGCAGCGTACATAGCGGGAATGGCCAAGAGACCCAGTACTTC. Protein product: CSVHSGNGQETQYF.